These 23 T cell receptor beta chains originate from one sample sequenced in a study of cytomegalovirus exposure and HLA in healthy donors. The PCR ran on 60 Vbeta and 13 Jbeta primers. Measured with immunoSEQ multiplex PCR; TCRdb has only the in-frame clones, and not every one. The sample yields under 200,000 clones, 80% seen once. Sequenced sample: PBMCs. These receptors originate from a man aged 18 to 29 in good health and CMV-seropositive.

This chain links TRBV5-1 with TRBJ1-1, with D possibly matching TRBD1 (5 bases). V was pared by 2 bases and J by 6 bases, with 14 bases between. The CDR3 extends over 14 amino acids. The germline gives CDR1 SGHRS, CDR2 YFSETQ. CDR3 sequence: CASSLSPQGPEAFF. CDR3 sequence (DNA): TGCGCCAGCAGCTTATCTCCGCAGGGCCCTGAAGCTTTCTTT.

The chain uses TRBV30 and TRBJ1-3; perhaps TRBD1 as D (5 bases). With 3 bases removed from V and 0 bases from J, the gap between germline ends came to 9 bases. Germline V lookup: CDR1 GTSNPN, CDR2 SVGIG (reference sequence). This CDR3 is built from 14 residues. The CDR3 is CAWRQDPSGNTIYF. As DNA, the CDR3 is TGTGCCTGGAGACAGGACCCCTCTGGAAACACCATATATTTT.

CDR3 sequence (DNA): TGTGCCAGCAGAGGGACAGGGGGGACCTATGGCTACACCTTC. Its translation: CASRGTGGTYGYTF. The rearrangement uses TRBV6-1 and TRBJ1-2; TRBD1 agrees at 11 bases. The CDR3 loop spans 14 amino acids. From germline, CDR1 is MNHNS and CDR2 SASEGT. V lost 6 bases and J lost 4; bases outside the gene matches: 4.

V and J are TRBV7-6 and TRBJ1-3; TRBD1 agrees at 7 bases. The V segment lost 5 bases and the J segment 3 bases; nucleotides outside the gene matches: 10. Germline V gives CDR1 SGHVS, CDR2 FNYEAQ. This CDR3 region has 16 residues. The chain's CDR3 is CASSPQTTGVGNTIYF. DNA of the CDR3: TGTGCCAGCAGCCCCCAGACCACAGGGGTTGGAAACACCATATATTTT.

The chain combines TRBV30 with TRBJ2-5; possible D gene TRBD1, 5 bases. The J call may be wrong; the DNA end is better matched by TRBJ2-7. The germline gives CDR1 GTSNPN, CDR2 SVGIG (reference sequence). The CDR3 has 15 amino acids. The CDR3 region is CAWSVGPGSTYEQYF. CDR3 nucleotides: TGTGCCTGGAGTGTAGGGCCAGGGTCCACCTACGAGCAGTACTTC.

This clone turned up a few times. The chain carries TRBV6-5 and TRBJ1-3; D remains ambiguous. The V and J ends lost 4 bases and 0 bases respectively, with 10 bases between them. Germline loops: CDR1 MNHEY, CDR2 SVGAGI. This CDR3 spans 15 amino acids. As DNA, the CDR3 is TGTGCCAGCAGTTCCCCACAGCTCTCTGGAAACACCATATATTTT. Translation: CASSSPQLSGNTIYF.

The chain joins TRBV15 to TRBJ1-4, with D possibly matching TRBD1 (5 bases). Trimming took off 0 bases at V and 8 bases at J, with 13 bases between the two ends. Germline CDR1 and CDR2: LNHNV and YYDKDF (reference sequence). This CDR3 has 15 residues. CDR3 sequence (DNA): TGTGCCACCAGCAGAGACCTGGGGGGAGGAGAAAAACTGTTTTTT. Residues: CATSRDLGGGEKLFF.

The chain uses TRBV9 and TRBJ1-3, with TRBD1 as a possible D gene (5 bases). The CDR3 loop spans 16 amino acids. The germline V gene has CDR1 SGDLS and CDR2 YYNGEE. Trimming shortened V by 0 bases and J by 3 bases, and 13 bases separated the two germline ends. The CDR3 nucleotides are TGTGCCAGCAGCGTAGATGGAGGGGCAGGTGGAAACACCATATATTTT. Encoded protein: CASSVDGGAGGNTIYF. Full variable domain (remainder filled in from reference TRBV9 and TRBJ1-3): DSGVTQTPKHLITATGQRVTLRCSPRSGDLSVYWYQQSLDQGLQFLIQYYNGEERAKGNILERFSAQQFPDLHSELNLSSLELGDSALYFCASSVDGGAGGNTIYFGEGSWLTVV.

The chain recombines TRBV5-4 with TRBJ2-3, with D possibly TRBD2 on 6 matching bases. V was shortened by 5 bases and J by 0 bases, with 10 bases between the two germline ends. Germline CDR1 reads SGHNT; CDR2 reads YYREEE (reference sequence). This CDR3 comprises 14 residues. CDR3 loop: CASREGMSTDTQYF. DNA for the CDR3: TGTGCCAGCAGGGAGGGGATGAGCACAGATACGCAGTATTTT.

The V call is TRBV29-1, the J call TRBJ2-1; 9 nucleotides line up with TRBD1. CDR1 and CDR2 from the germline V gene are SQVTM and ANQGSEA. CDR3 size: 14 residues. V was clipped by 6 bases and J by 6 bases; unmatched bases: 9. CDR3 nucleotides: TGCAGCGTAACGGACAGGGGTAGGAGCAATGAGCAGTTCTTC. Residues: CSVTDRGRSNEQFF.

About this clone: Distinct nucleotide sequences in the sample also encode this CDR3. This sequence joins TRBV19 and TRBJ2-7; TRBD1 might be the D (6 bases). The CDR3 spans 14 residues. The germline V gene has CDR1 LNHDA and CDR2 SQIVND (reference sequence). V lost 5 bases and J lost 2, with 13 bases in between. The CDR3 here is CASSLQGRTYEQYF. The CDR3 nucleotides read TGTGCCAGTAGTCTTCAGGGGCGGACCTACGAGCAGTACTTC.

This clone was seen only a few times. CDR3 bases: TGTGCCGCAACATCCTACGAGCAGTACTTC. Translated: CAATSYEQYF. The J gene is TRBJ2-7, the V gene TRBV6-1; D unclear. This CDR3 has 10 residues. Looked up from germline, CDR1 is MNHNS and CDR2 is SASEGT. V lost 11 bases and J lost 1, with 6 bases in between.

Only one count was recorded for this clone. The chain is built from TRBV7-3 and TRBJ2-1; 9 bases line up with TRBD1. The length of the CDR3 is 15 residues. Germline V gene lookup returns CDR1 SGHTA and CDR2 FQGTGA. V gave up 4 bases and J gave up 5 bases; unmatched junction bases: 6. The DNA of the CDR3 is TGTGCCAGCAGCTCTCCGGGACAGGGCAACAATGAGCAGTTCTTC. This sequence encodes CASSSPGQGNNEQFF.

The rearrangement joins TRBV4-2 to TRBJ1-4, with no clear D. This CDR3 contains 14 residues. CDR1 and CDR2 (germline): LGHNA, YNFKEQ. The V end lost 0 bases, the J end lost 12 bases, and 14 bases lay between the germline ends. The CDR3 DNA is TGTGCCAGCAGCCAAGAAAGGTCTCTGGGCGAACTGTTTTTT. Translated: CASSQERSLGELFF.

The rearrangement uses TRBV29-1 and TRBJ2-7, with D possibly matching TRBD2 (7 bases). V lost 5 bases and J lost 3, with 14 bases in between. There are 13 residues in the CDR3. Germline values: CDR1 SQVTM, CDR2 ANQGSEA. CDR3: CSVWGGASYEQYF. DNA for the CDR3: TGCAGCGTTTGGGGGGGGGCCAGCTACGAGCAGTACTTC.

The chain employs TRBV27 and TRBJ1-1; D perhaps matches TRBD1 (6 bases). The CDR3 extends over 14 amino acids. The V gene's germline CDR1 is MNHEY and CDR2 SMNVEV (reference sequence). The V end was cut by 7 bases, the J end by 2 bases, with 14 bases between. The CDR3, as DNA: TGTGCCAGCAAGGAAGCAGGGGCTAACACTGAAGCTTTCTTT. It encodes CASKEAGANTEAFF.

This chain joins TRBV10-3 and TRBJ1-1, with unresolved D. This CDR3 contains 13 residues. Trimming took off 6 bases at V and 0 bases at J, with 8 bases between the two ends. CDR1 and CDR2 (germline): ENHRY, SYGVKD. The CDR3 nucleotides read TGTGCCATCAGAATCGAGCTGAACACTGAAGCTTTCTTT. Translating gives CAIRIELNTEAFF.

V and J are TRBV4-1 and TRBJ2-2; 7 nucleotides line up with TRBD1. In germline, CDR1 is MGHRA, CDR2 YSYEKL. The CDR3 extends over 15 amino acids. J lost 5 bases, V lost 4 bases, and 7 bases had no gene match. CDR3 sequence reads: CASSPGTAQTGELFF. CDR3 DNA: TGCGCCAGCAGCCCGGGGACAGCACAAACCGGGGAGCTGTTTTTT.

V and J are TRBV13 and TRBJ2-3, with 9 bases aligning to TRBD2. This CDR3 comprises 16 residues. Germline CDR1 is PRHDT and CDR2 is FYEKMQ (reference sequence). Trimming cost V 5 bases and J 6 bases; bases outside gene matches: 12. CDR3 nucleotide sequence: TGTGCCAGCAGCCGACGGCTAGCGGGACTTTTGGATACGCAGTATTTT. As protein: CASSRRLAGLLDTQYF.

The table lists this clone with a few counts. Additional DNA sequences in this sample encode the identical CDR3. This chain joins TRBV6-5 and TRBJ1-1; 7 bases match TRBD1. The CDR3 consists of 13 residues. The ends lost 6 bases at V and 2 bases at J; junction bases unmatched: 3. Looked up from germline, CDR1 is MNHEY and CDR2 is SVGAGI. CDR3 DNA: TGTGCCAGCAGCCGGACAGGTAACACTGAAGCTTTCTTT. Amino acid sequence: CASSRTGNTEAFF.

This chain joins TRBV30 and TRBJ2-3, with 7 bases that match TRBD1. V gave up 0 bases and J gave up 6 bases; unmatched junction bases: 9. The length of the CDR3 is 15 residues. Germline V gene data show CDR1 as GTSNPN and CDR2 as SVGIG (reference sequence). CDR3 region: CAWSVPGGSGDTQYF. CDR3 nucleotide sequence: TGTGCCTGGAGTGTACCAGGGGGTTCAGGGGATACGCAGTATTTT.

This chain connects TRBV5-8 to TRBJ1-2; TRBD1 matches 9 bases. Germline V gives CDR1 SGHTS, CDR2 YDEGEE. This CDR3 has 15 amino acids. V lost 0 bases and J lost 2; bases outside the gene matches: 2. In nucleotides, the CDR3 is TGTGCCAGCAGCTTGGGGGGGACAGGGAACTATGGCTACACCTTC. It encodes CASSLGGTGNYGYTF.

The CDR3 reads CASTMDSSNYGYTF. Here the CDR3 DNA reads TGCGCCAGCACAATGGACAGCTCTAACTATGGCTACACCTTC. The rearrangement links TRBV4-1 to TRBJ1-2; a weak D match, TRBD1 (6 bases). V gave up 7 bases and J gave up 0 bases, with 12 bases separating them. The CDR3 covers 14 residues. Germline V gene data show CDR1 as MGHRA and CDR2 as YSYEKL.